These T cell receptor beta chains were read from a single sample in a study of graft-versus-host responses after intestinal transplantation. Produced via immunoSEQ multiplex PCR; TCRdb's table is partial and in-frame only. This table holds roughly 20,000 clones, over 35% found once. Sample: alloreactive CD8+ T cells from a mixed lymphocyte reaction culture, taken before transplantation. These receptors were taken from a human patient who was an organ donor for intestinal transplantation. The conserved cysteine and the conserved F or W are not part of the CDR3 here.

>TRBV6-5|TRBJ2-1
ASAHGGNEQF
>TRBV6-1|TRBJ1-1
ASWGRLTEAF
>TRBV11-2|TRBJ2-2
ASSLDPSSQHGNTGELF
>TRBV6-5|TRBJ2-1
ASSYSEGGYNEQF
>TRBV2|TRBJ2-1
ASIRSGMDYNEQF
>TRBV4-3|TRBJ1-3
ASSQAGGLGNTIY
>TRBV9|TRBJ1-2
ASSVGGDYGYT
>TRBV6-5|TRBJ2-3
ASGSLMGDTQY
>TRBV6-6|TRBJ1-5
ASSMTGPPQH
>TRBV4-1|TRBJ1-5
ASSQDGNQPQH
>TRBV7-9|TRBJ2-1
ASSHRTGPYNEQF
>TRBV6-6|TRBJ2-7
ASSYYPGLASYEQY
>TRBV9|TRBJ2-7
ASSVDPSSQQY
>TRBV2|TRBJ2-3
ASSLGADTQY
>TRBV10-3|TRBJ2-7
AISARDRDEPGEQY
>TRBV5-4|TRBJ2-1
ASSLVLAGGGGNEQF
>TRBV27|TRBJ2-7
ASSPGTGGYEQY
>TRBV27|TRBJ1-1
ASSFRAGTEAF
>TRBV6-1|TRBJ2-7
ASSTGLAALFEQY
>TRBV4-1|TRBJ1-2
ASSQGLGRSYGYT
>TRBV2|TRBJ2-2
ASRGTPFTGELF
>TRBV6-4|TRBJ2-3
ASSDSFLAGAGDTQY
>TRBV4-2|TRBJ2-2
ASSQDHSGRLSGELF
>TRBV4-1|TRBJ2-2
ASSHPPTSGANTGELF
>TRBV6-1|TRBJ2-5
ASSEWVSRETQY
>TRBV27|TRBJ2-7
ASSLSPYEQY
>TRBV28|TRBJ2-7
ASSGPYWTVSYEQY
>TRBV5-8|TRBJ2-7
ASRRTSALSYEQY
>TRBV6-5|TRBJ2-1
ASSQQGNDEQF
>TRBV11-1|TRBJ2-2
ASSLQGELF
>TRBV30|TRBJ2-2
AWLASEAGELF
>TRBV11-2|TRBJ2-1
ASSLGDAYNEQF
>TRBV6-5|TRBJ2-7
ASSPGTGYEQY
>TRBV9|TRBJ2-1
ASNSVGTWWDEQF
>TRBV6-1|TRBJ2-7
ASSLGQALGHEQY
>TRBV6-5|TRBJ1-5
ASSSPGLNQPQH
>TRBV7-9|TRBJ1-3
ASSLGGFSGNTIY
>TRBV5-4|TRBJ1-1
ASQGRGDTEAF
>TRBV2|TRBJ2-3
ASNVGTGPRTDTQY
>TRBV2|TRBJ1-1
ASSETAGTARVAF
>TRBV5-1|TRBJ2-3
ASSLLLGTDTQY
>TRBV7-9|TRBJ2-3
ASSFIPRSTDTQY
>TRBV4-3|TRBJ2-5
ASSQDRAYQETQY
>TRBV5-6|TRBJ2-7
ASSLTGGYEQY
>TRBV9|TRBJ1-1
ASSHGGNTEAF
>TRBV21-1|TRBJ1-3
ASSKGQGNTIY
>TRBV9|TRBJ2-1
ASSGRGSYNEQF
>TRBV9|TRBJ2-2
ASSARIPGELF
>TRBV10-3|TRBJ1-2
AIPDRYLGYT
>TRBV6-5|TRBJ1-1
ASSGLNTEAF
>TRBV6-5|TRBJ2-3
ASSYGGGTDTQY